The next 18 T cell receptor beta chains were all read from a single sample in a study of T cell responses to AZD1222 COVID-19 vaccine (dated by TCRdb to about 2021). The library was obtained by the immunoSEQ multiplex PCR assay. This is the immuneACCESS table as TCRdb keeps it, with only in-frame sequences that have V and J called. A part of the clones is gone; compared with another copy, unresolved V genes explain less than half, and the rest is unexplained. Counted in this sample were 90,000 to 150,000 clones; 88% of them appeared once. The ten largest clonotypes hold roughly 3.6% of the sample. What this sample's time point label stands for: baseline before first vaccination. Sequencing used peripheral blood, obtained on day 0 of AZD1222 vaccination. The receptors shown here come from an adult in good health.

The V and J genes are TRBV27 and TRBJ1-1, with D tentatively TRBD1 (6 bases). Trimming pared 6 bases from V and 4 bases from J, leaving 15 bases between. Looked up from germline, CDR1 is MNHEY and CDR2 is SMNVEV (reference sequence). The CDR3 is 14 amino acids. CDR3 residues: CASSRGPGSTEAFF. The CDR3 coding sequence is TGTGCCAGCAGCAGGGGCCCGGGGTCCACTGAAGCTTTCTTT.

The chain carries TRBV15 and TRBJ1-5; 9 bases are a match to TRBD1. Trimming took 5 bases from V and 3 from J; bases not matched to a gene: 5. The CDR3 spans 15 residues. Germline loops: CDR1 LNHNV, CDR2 YYDKDF (reference sequence). The CDR3 nucleotides are TGTGCCACCAGCGCGGGACAGGGTAACAATCAGCCCCAGCATTTT. The encoded protein is CATSAGQGNNQPQHF.

This chain links TRBV19 with TRBJ1-4; tentative D call: TRBD1 (5 bases). Germline CDR1 and CDR2: LNHDA and SQIVND (reference sequence). The CDR3 loop spans 14 amino acids. Trimming shortened V by 1 base and J by 6 bases, and 9 bases separated the two germline ends. The CDR3 DNA follows: TGTGCCAGTAGTATAGGCAGGGTAGATGAAAAACTGTTTTTT. Residues: CASSIGRVDEKLFF.

The rearrangement joins TRBV9 to TRBJ1-1; 8 nucleotides line up with TRBD1. V gave up 4 bases and J gave up 5 bases; unmatched junction bases: 13. There are 16 residues in the CDR3. Germline V gene data show CDR1 as SGDLS and CDR2 as YYNGEE. CDR3 sequence reads: CASSPGQGRVGTEAFF. The CDR3 coding sequence is TGTGCCAGCAGCCCCGGACAGGGCCGCGTGGGAACTGAAGCTTTCTTT.

The genes are TRBV27 and TRBJ1-2; D is possibly TRBD1 (6 bases). Germline CDR1 reads MNHEY; CDR2 reads SMNVEV (reference sequence). Trimming stripped 4 bases from V and 7 bases from J, with 16 bases between. CDR3 length: 14 residues. The DNA for the CDR3 is TGTGCCAGCAGTTCCATCTTACAGGGTTCTGGCTACACCTTC. Translated: CASSSILQGSGYTF.

This clone was counted once. CDR3 residues: CAISMTSGGQETQYF. The CDR3 coding sequence is TGTGCCATCAGTATGACTAGCGGGGGCCAAGAGACCCAGTACTTC. The chain has TRBV10-3 and TRBJ2-5, with 12 nucleotides matching TRBD2. There are 15 residues in the CDR3. Germline V gives CDR1 ENHRY, CDR2 SYGVKD. After removal of 5 bases from V and 1 base from J, the junction contained 2 bases not matched to a gene.

The table lists this clone with a count of one. The chain uses TRBV27 and TRBJ2-2; perhaps TRBD2 as D (5 bases). The CDR3 consists of 11 residues. CDR1 is MNHEY, CDR2 SMNVEV, per germline (reference sequence). The V end lost 7 bases, the J end lost 7 bases, and 7 bases lay between the germline ends. CDR3 in DNA: TGTGCCAGCACCGAGGGCGGGGAGCTGTTTTTT. Amino acid sequence: CASTEGGELFF.

The gene calls are TRBV9 and TRBJ1-3; 8 nucleotides agree with TRBD1. CDR3 length: 18 amino acids. Germline CDR1 and CDR2: SGDLS and YYNGEE. The ends lost 0 bases at V and 5 bases at J; junction bases unmatched: 13. CDR3: CASSVDVVGTGGRNTIYF. CDR3 coding DNA: TGTGCCAGCAGCGTAGACGTAGTTGGGACAGGAGGGAGAAACACCATATATTTT.

Here the CDR3 reads CASSAGISRANVLTF. In nucleotides, the CDR3 is TGTGCCAGCAGTGCCGGGATTTCGAGGGCCAACGTCCTGACTTTC. The chain links TRBV6-6 to TRBJ2-6, with TRBD2 as a possible D gene (5 bases). This CDR3 region has 15 residues. CDR1 is MNHNY and CDR2 is SVGAGI in the germline V gene (reference sequence). V dropped 5 bases and J dropped 5 bases, with 13 bases sitting between them.

The V and J genes are TRBV28 and TRBJ1-2; TRBD1 aligns across 8 bases. The V and J ends lost 10 bases and 13 bases, in that order; junction bases with no gene match: 8. The CDR3 contains 10 residues. Per the germline V gene, CDR1 is MDHEN and CDR2 is SYDVKM. This CDR3 is CATKTGAITF. CDR3 DNA sequence: TGTGCCACCAAGACAGGGGCGATCACCTTC.

In its sample, this clone was seen once. This chain links TRBV10-3 with TRBJ1-6, with 10 bases fitting TRBD1. The V and J ends lost 6 bases and 0 bases, in that order; junction bases with no gene match: 14. Germline CDR1 reads ENHRY; CDR2 reads SYGVKD. This CDR3 has 20 amino acids. CDR3 nucleotide sequence: TGTGCCATCAGGTCAAAGTCCGGGACAGGGGAGAGCTCCTATAATTCACCCCTCCACTTT. This encodes CAIRSKSGTGESSYNSPLHF.

This chain joins TRBV25-1 and TRBJ1-2, with D perhaps matching TRBD1 (5 bases). Germline CDR1 reads MGHDK; CDR2 reads SYGVNS. V lost 8 bases to trimming and J lost 4 bases, with 17 bases between them. The CDR3 is made up of 14 amino acids. The CDR3 DNA is TGTGCCAGCCACGCCCAGGGAAGGGGCTATGGCTACACCTTC. Translation gives CASHAQGRGYGYTF.

The CDR3 spells CASSKEGTGYNEQFF. The CDR3 DNA reads as TGTGCCAGCAGCAAAGAGGGGACAGGGTACAATGAGCAGTTCTTC. This chain uses TRBV21-1 with TRBJ2-1; the D call in the table, TRBD1, was not verified against the DNA. TRBV21-1 is annotated as a pseudogene. The CDR3 is made up of 15 amino acids.

The gene calls are TRBV12-5 and TRBJ1-1, with 8 bases that match TRBD1. In germline, CDR1 is LGHNT, CDR2 FRNRAP. The V gene end was trimmed by 7 bases and the J gene end by 0 bases; junction bases not matched to a gene: 7. The CDR3 is 15 amino acids. CDR3 sequence: CASVWTGTMNTEAFF. The CDR3 DNA is TGTGCTAGTGTCTGGACAGGGACTATGAACACTGAAGCTTTCTTT.

The chain carries TRBV6-6 and TRBJ1-4; no clear D gene. The CDR3 runs 13 residues. Germline CDR1 is MNHNY and CDR2 is SVGAGI (reference sequence). The germline V and J ends were trimmed by 7 bases and 0 bases, with 6 bases remaining between them. This CDR3 is CASKSATNEKLFF. Here the CDR3 DNA reads TGTGCCAGCAAATCTGCAACTAATGAAAAACTGTTTTTT.

This chain joins TRBV7-9 and TRBJ2-1, with no clear D. The CDR3 is made up of 12 amino acids. Trimming pared 8 bases from V and 4 bases from J, leaving 9 bases between. The germline V gene has CDR1 SEHNR and CDR2 FQNEAQ (reference sequence). The CDR3 region is CASGGSYNEQFF. The CDR3 DNA sequence: TGTGCCAGCGGCGGAAGTTACAATGAGCAGTTCTTC.

This rearrangement joins TRBV12-2 to TRBJ1-5. TRBV12-2 is a pseudogene segment. The CDR3 is 14 residues long. The chain's CDR3 is CASRLATSNQPQHF. CDR3 bases: TGTGCAAGTCGCTTAGCGACGAGCAATCAGCCCCAGCATTTT.

The rearrangement joins TRBV27 to TRBJ2-1; D possibly corresponds to TRBD2 (5 bases). Trimming removed 8 bases from V and 4 bases from J, with 18 bases in between. The germline gives CDR1 MNHEY, CDR2 SMNVEV (reference sequence). This CDR3 is 15 amino acids long. As DNA, the CDR3 is TGTGCCAGCTCCCTCGGACTGCCTATGTACAATGAGCAGTTCTTC. The encoded protein is CASSLGLPMYNEQFF.